The source of this TCR beta chain is a study of blood T cell repertoires in COVID-19. At the level of the study: Acute and convalescent COVID-19 specimens originated in the United States, Italy and Spain. T cells, B-cell-depleted T cells, or PBMCs provided the cDNA or gDNA that served as material.

The CDR3 sequence is 14 residues long. Per germline, CDR1 SNHLY and CDR2 FYNNEI. V was shortened by 6 bases and J by 4 bases, with 15 bases between the two germline ends. TCRdb's copy holds only in-frame clones and misses some; the assay was immunoSEQ multiplex PCR. The table lists 200,000 or so clones, about 80% of them singletons, with 6% to 8% in the top ten. Those enrolled, adults aged about 18 to 89 years, came from 25 or so US areas. This sequence was found in a man aged 40-50 years who had recovered from COVID-19. Sequenced: PBMCs or T cells enriched from blood (not recorded which). The chain recombines TRBV2 with TRBJ1-2; D is possibly TRBD1 (6 bases). The CDR3 sequence: CASSGNRDTYGYTF. CDR3 DNA: TGTGCCAGCAGCGGCAACCGGGACACCTATGGCTACACCTTC.